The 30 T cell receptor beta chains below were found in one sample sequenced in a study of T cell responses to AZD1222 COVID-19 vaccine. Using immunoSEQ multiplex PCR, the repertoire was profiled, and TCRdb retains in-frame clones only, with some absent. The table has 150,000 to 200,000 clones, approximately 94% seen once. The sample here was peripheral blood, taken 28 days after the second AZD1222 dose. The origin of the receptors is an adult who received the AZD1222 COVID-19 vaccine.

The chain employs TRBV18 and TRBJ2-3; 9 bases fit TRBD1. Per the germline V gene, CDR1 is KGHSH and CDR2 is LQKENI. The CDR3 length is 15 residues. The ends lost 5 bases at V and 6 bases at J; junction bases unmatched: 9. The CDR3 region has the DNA TGTGCCAGCTCAGACTTACAGGGGGCGCGGGATACGCAGTATTTT. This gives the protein CASSDLQGARDTQYF. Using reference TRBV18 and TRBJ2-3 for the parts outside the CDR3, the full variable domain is NAGVMQNPRHLVRRRGQEARLRCSPMKGHSHVYWYRQLPEEGLKFMVYLQKENIIDESGMPKERFSAEFPKEGPSILRIQQVVRGDSAAYFCASSDLQGARDTQYFGPGTRLTVL.

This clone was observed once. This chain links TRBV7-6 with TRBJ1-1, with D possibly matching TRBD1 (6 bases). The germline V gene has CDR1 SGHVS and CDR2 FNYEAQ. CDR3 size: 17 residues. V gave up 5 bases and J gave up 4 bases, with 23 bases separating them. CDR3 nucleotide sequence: TGTGCCAGCAGCCCATTGCGACGGGGGCTCAGGTTCACTGAAGCTTTCTTT. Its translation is CASSPLRRGLRFTEAFF.

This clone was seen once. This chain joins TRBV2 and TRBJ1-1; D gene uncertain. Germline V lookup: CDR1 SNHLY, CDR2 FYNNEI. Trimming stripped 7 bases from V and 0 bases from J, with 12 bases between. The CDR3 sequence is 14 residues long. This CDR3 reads CASTQQELNTEAFF. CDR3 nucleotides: TGTGCCAGCACCCAGCAAGAGTTGAACACTGAAGCTTTCTTT.

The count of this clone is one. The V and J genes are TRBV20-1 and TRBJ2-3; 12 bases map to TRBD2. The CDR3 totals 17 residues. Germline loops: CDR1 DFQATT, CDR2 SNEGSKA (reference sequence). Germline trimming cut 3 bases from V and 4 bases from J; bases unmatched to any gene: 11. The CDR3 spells CSASTTSGRGGADTQYF. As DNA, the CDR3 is TGCAGTGCTAGTACGACTAGCGGGAGAGGGGGGGCAGATACGCAGTATTTT.

The DNA for the CDR3 is TGTGCCAGCAGCCCCGGGGGGATGTCCTATAATTCACCCCTCCACTTT. It translates to CASSPGGMSYNSPLHF. The gene calls are TRBV7-9 and TRBJ1-6; D perhaps matches TRBD1 (5 bases). CDR1 and CDR2 (germline): SEHNR, FQNEAQ (reference sequence). The CDR3 loop spans 16 amino acids. The germline V and J ends were trimmed by 5 bases and 1 base, with 12 bases remaining between them.

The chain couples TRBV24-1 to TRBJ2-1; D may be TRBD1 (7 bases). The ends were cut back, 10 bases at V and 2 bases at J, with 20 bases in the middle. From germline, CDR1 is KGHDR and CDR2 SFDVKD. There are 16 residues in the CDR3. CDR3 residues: CATRTGVGTPYNEQFF. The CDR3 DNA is TGTGCCACGAGAACAGGGGTTGGGACTCCCTACAATGAGCAGTTCTTC.

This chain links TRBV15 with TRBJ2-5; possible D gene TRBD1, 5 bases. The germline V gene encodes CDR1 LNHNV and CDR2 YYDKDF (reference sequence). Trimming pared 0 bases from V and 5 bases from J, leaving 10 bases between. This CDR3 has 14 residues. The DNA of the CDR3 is TGTGCCACCAGCAGAGACCAGGGTGGCGAGACCCAGTACTTC. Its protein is CATSRDQGGETQYF. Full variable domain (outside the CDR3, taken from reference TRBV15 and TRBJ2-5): DAMVIQNPRYQVTQFGKPVTLSCSQTLNHNVMYWYQQKSSQAPKLLFHYYDKDFNNEADTPDNFQSRRPNTSFCFLDIRSPGLGDTAMYLCATSRDQGGETQYFGPGTRLLVL.

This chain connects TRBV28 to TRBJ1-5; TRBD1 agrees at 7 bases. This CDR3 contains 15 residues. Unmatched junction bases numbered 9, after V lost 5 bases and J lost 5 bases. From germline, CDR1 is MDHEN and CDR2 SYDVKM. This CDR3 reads CASSHGDRVHQPQHF. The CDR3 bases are TGTGCCAGCAGTCATGGAGACAGGGTACATCAGCCCCAGCATTTT.

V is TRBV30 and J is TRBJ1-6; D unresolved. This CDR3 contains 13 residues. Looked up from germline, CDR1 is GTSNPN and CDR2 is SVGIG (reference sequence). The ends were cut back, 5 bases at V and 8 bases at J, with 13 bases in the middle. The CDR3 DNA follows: TGTGCCTGGGCTCTCCAGTCCCATTCACCCCTCCACTTT. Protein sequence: CAWALQSHSPLHF.

The CDR3 is CASTYRADTEAFF. The DNA for the CDR3 is TGCGCCAGCACCTACAGGGCGGACACTGAAGCTTTCTTT. J is TRBJ1-1 and V is TRBV10-2, with a tentative D call TRBD1 (6 bases). The CDR3 is 13 residues long. V lost 7 bases and J 3 bases, leaving 12 bases between the germline ends. Germline loops: CDR1 WSHSY, CDR2 SAAADI.

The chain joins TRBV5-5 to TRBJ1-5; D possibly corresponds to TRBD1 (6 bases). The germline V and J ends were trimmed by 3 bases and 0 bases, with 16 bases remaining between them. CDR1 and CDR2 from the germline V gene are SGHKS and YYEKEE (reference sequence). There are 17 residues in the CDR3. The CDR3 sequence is CASSSMTGQYSNQPQHF. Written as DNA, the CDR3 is TGTGCCAGCAGCTCAATGACAGGCCAATATAGCAATCAGCCCCAGCATTTT.

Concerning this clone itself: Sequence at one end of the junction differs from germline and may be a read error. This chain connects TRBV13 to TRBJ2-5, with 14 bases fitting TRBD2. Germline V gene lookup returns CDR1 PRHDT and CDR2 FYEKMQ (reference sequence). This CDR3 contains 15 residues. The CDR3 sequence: CASSERGTSGSFRDF. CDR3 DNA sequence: TGTGCCAGCAGTGAACGGGGGACTAGCGGGAGTTTTCGAGACTTC.

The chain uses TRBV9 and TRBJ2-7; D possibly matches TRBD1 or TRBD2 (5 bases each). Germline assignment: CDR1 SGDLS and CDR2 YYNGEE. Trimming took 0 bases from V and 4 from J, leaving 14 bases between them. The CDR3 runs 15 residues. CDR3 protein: CASSVDWGWRYEQYF. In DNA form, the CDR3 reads TGTGCCAGCAGCGTAGACTGGGGGTGGAGGTACGAGCAGTACTTC. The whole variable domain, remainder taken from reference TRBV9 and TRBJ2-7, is DSGVTQTPKHLITATGQRVTLRCSPRSGDLSVYWYQQSLDQGLQFLIQYYNGEERAKGNILERFSAQQFPDLHSELNLSSLELGDSALYFCASSVDWGWRYEQYFGPGTRLTVT.

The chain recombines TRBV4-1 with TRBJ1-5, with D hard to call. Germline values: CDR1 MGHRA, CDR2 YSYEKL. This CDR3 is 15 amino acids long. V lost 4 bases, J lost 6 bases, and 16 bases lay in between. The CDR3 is CASSPQRLPPQPQHF. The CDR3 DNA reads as TGCGCCAGCAGCCCCCAGCGACTGCCCCCTCAGCCCCAGCATTTT.

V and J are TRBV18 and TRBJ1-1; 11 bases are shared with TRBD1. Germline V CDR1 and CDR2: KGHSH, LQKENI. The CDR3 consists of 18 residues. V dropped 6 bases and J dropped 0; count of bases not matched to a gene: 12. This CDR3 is CASSNQGTGGRMNTEAFF. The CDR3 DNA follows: TGTGCCAGCTCCAACCAAGGGACAGGGGGAAGGATGAACACTGAAGCTTTCTTT.

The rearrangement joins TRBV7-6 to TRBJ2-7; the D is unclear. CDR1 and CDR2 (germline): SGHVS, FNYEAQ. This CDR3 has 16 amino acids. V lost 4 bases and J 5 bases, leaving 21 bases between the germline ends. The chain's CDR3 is CASSSPSGSPPHEQYF. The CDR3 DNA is TGTGCCAGCAGCTCACCGTCAGGTTCCCCCCCCCACGAGCAGTACTTC.

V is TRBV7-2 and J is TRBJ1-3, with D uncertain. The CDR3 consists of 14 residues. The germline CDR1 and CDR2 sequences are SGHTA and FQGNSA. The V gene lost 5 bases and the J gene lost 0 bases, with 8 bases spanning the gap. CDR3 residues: CASSPYGSGNTIYF. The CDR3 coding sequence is TGTGCCAGCAGCCCGTATGGCTCTGGAAACACCATATATTTT.

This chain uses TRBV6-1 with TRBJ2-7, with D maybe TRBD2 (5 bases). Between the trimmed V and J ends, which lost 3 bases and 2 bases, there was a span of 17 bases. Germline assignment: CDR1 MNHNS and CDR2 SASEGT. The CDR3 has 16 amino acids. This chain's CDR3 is CASSDRIRRTPYEQYF. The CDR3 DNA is TGTGCCAGCAGTGATAGGATCAGGAGGACCCCCTACGAGCAGTACTTC.

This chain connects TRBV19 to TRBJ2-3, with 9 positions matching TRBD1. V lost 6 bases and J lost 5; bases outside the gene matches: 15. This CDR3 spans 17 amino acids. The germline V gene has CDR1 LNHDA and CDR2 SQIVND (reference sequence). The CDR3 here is CASSLTRTGDRIDTQYF. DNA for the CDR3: TGTGCCAGTAGCTTAACCCGGACAGGGGACAGAATAGATACGCAGTATTTT.

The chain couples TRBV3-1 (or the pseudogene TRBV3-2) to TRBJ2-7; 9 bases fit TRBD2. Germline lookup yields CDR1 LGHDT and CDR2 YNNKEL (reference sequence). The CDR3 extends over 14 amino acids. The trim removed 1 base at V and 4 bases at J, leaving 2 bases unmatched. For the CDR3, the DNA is TGTGCCAGCAGCCAAGTGCTAGCGGGGTACGAGCAGTACTTC. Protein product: CASSQVLAGYEQYF.

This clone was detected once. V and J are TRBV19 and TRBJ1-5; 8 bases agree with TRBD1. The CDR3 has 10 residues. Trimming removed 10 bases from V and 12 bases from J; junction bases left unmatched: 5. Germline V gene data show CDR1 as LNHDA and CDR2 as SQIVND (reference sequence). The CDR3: CATQDRDQHF. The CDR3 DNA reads TGTGCCACCCAGGACAGGGACCAGCATTTT.

CDR3 nucleotide sequence: TGTGCCAGCAGTGAATCGGCTAGCGGGTCCCACGAGCAGTACTTC. It codes for CASSESASGSHEQYF. The chain uses TRBV2 and TRBJ2-7, with TRBD2 matching 8 bases. CDR1 and CDR2 (germline): SNHLY, FYNNEI. V gave up 2 bases and J gave up 5 bases; unmatched junction bases: 8. This CDR3 has 15 amino acids.

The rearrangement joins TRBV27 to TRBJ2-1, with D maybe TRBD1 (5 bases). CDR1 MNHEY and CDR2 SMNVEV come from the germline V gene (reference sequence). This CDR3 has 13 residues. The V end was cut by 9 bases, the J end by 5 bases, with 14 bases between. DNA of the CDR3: TGTGCCAGACGATGGGGCTACAACAATGAGCAGTTCTTC. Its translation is CARRWGYNNEQFF.

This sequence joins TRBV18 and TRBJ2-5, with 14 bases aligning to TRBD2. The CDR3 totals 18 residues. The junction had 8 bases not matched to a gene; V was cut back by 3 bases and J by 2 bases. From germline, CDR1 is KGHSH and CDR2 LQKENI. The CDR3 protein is CASSPGTSGRLGQETQYF. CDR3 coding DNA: TGTGCCAGCTCACCCGGGACTAGCGGGAGATTGGGGCAAGAGACCCAGTACTTC.

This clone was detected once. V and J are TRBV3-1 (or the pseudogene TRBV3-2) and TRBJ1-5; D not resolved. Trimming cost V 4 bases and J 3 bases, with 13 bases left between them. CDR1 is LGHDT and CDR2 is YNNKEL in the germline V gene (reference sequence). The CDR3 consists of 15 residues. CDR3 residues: CASSRKGYDNQPQHF. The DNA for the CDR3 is TGTGCCAGCAGCCGAAAGGGTTACGACAATCAGCCCCAGCATTTT.

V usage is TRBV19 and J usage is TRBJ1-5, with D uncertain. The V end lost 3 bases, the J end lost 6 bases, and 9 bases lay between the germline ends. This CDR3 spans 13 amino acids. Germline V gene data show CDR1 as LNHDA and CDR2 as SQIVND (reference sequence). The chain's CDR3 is CASSIGVSQPQHF. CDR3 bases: TGTGCCAGTAGTATTGGGGTTAGTCAGCCCCAGCATTTT.

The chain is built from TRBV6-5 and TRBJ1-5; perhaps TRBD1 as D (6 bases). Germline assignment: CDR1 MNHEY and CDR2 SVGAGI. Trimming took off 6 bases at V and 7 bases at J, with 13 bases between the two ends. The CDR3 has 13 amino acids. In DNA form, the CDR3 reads TGTGCCAGCAGATCACAGGGCGTCCAGCCCCAGCATTTT. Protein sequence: CASRSQGVQPQHF.

The CDR3 nucleotides are TGTGCCAGCAGCTTAAGGGGGAGGTATAATTCACCCCTCCACTTT. It yields the protein CASSLRGRYNSPLHF. The chain has TRBV11-3 and TRBJ1-6; D perhaps matches TRBD1 (6 bases). Trimming removed 2 bases at V and 4 bases at J, with 9 bases between. This CDR3 has 15 amino acids. The germline gives CDR1 SGHNT, CDR2 YENEEA.

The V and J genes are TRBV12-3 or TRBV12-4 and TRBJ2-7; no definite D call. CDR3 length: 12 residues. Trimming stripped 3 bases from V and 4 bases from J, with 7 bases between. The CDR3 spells CASSFGGYEQYF. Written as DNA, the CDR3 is TGTGCCAGCAGTTTTGGTGGGTACGAGCAGTACTTC.

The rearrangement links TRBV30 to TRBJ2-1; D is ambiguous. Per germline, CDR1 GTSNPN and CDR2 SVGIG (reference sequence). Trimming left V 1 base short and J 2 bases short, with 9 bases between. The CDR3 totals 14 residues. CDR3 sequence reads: CAWSEQRAYNEQFF. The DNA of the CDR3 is TGTGCCTGGAGTGAACAGCGTGCCTACAATGAGCAGTTCTTC.